The 20 T cell receptor beta chains listed next were all sequenced from one sample in a study of cytomegalovirus exposure and HLA in healthy donors. It was with 60 Vbeta and 13 Jbeta primers that the PCR ran. Repertoires were generated with immunoSEQ multiplex PCR, while TCRdb's copy carries only in-frame clones and drops some. This table has 200,000 to 250,000 clones, 70% to 85% appearing once. The sequenced material came from PBMCs. The receptors originated from a woman in her thirties or forties in good health and CMV-seronegative.

The rearrangement joins TRBV6-4 to TRBJ2-5, with 13 bases identical to TRBD2. Germline loops: CDR1 MRHNA, CDR2 SNTAGT. The CDR3 extends over 14 amino acids. Losses at the gene ends were 9 bases for V and 4 bases for J; bases not matched to a gene: 5. The CDR3 DNA reads TGTGCCAGTACTAGCGGGGGGGCCGCAGAGACCCAGTACTTC. Translation: CASTSGGAAETQYF.

The chain combines TRBV6-5 with TRBJ2-1; perhaps TRBD2 as D (7 bases). Trimming took 6 bases from V and 5 from J, leaving 17 bases between them. CDR1 and CDR2 (germline): MNHEY, SVGAGI. The CDR3 is 15 amino acids. The CDR3 reads CASRPTGGRNNEQFF. CDR3 sequence (DNA): TGTGCCAGCAGACCTACGGGGGGCCGGAACAATGAGCAGTTCTTC.

The chain has TRBV6-5 and TRBJ1-6; a possible D gene is TRBD1 (5 bases). The CDR3 runs 16 residues. V was clipped by 3 bases and J by 9 bases, with 18 bases between them. Germline CDR1 is MNHEY and CDR2 is SVGAGI. CDR3 in amino acids: CASSYDGQGIGSPLHF. CDR3 DNA: TGTGCCAGCAGTTATGACGGGCAGGGAATTGGTTCACCCCTCCACTTT.

The CDR3 DNA reads TGTGCCAGCAGTCCTCGATCTCTAGCGGGGGGGCCTTTGGATACGCAGTATTTT. The encoded protein is CASSPRSLAGGPLDTQYF. The chain has TRBV7-9 and TRBJ2-3; 12 bases map to TRBD2. In germline, CDR1 is SEHNR, CDR2 FQNEAQ (reference sequence). V dropped 6 bases and J dropped 6; count of bases not matched to a gene: 16. The CDR3 spans 18 residues.

The chain uses TRBV30 and TRBJ1-4; possibly TRBD1 for D (6 bases). Germline CDR1 and CDR2: GTSNPN and SVGIG (reference sequence). V was clipped by 2 bases and J by 3 bases, with 13 bases between them. The length of the CDR3 is 15 residues. This CDR3 is CAWSRGADSNEKLFF. CDR3 coding DNA: TGTGCCTGGAGTCGGGGGGCAGACTCTAATGAAAAACTGTTTTTT.

The CDR3, as DNA: TGTGCCAGCAGCCTGGGACAGGGCCCCTCTGGAAACACCATATATTTT. This translates into CASSLGQGPSGNTIYF. V and J are TRBV9 and TRBJ1-3; the match to TRBD1 covers 9 bases. This CDR3 comprises 16 residues. Germline assignment: CDR1 SGDLS and CDR2 YYNGEE. Trimming cost V 4 bases and J 0 bases; bases outside gene matches: 5.

This rearrangement joins TRBV5-1 to TRBJ2-5; 10 bases match TRBD1. The CDR3 is made up of 14 amino acids. Germline CDR1 SGHRS, CDR2 YFSETQ. The junction had 4 bases not matched to a gene; V was cut back by 4 bases and J by 4 bases. In nucleotides, the CDR3 is TGCGCCAGCAGCGGGAGGACAGGGGGAGAGACCCAGTACTTC. Translated: CASSGRTGGETQYF.

This chain uses TRBV25-1 with TRBJ1-5, with 7 bases aligning to TRBD1. This CDR3 is built from 15 residues. Germline assignment: CDR1 MGHDK and CDR2 SYGVNS. Germline trimming cut 2 bases from V and 5 bases from J; bases unmatched to any gene: 6. In nucleotides, the CDR3 is TGTGCCAGCAGTGAAGTGGACAGGCCCGATCAGCCCCAGCATTTT. Its translation is CASSEVDRPDQPQHF.

The J gene is TRBJ2-1, the V gene TRBV7-9; TRBD1 is a possible D gene (6 bases). Germline CDR1 is SEHNR and CDR2 is FQNEAQ (reference sequence). The germline V and J ends were trimmed by 11 bases and 5 bases, with 22 bases remaining between them. The CDR3 contains 15 residues. CDR3 DNA sequence: TGTGCCGCCGATGGGGGCCCAAATGGCGACAATGAGCAGTTCTTC. Its translation: CAADGGPNGDNEQFF.

The V call is TRBV7-9, the J call TRBJ1-4; D call uncertain. Germline V gives CDR1 SEHNR, CDR2 FQNEAQ (reference sequence). Trimming left V 3 bases short and J 0 bases short, with 5 bases between. The CDR3 has 14 residues. The CDR3 DNA follows: TGTGCCAGCAGCTTGGCTGCAACTAATGAAAAACTGTTTTTT. This encodes CASSLAATNEKLFF.

The rearrangement links TRBV7-9 to TRBJ2-5; 9 bases are a match to TRBD2. This CDR3 region has 13 residues. Trimming took 6 bases from V and 5 from J; bases not matched to a gene: 4. Germline CDR1 is SEHNR and CDR2 is FQNEAQ (reference sequence). The CDR3 bases are TGTGCCAGCAGAGGGCGGGGGGGTGAGACCCAGTACTTC. Translated: CASRGRGGETQYF.

The chain carries TRBV5-1 and TRBJ2-5; D perhaps matches TRBD2 (5 bases). Per the germline V gene, CDR1 is SGHRS and CDR2 is YFSETQ. CDR3 length: 13 amino acids. The V and J ends lost 4 bases and 7 bases respectively, with 14 bases between them. The CDR3 spells CASSLDSGGTQYF. Written as DNA, the CDR3 is TGCGCCAGCAGCCTGGACTCCGGCGGGACCCAGTACTTC.

This chain joins TRBV6-1 and TRBJ1-2; 8 bases align to TRBD1. CDR1 is MNHNS and CDR2 is SASEGT in the germline V gene. The CDR3 consists of 15 residues. V lost 2 bases and J lost 4; bases outside the gene matches: 6. Here the CDR3 reads CASSESGGHFYGYTF. CDR3 in DNA: TGTGCCAGCAGTGAATCAGGGGGCCATTTCTATGGCTACACCTTC.

The genes are TRBV30 and TRBJ2-1; the D is unclear. V dropped 6 bases and J dropped 3 bases, with 18 bases sitting between them. This CDR3 comprises 15 residues. The germline V gene has CDR1 GTSNPN and CDR2 SVGIG (reference sequence). CDR3 nucleotide sequence: TGTGCCTGCATCTTGGAGAGGAGCATCTACAATGAGCAGTTCTTC. Translated, it gives CACILERSIYNEQFF.

This clone was seen only a few times. The V call is TRBV6-1, the J call TRBJ1-1, with 9 bases matching TRBD1. The CDR3 is 12 amino acids. Germline lookup yields CDR1 MNHNS and CDR2 SASEGT. The J segment lost 5 bases and the V segment lost 8 bases, leaving 3 bases of the junction unmatched. CDR3 nucleotide sequence: TGTGCCAGCTCGACAGGGGGGACTGAAGCTTTCTTT. It specifies CASSTGGTEAFF.

The chain combines TRBV27 with TRBJ1-2; D possibly corresponds to TRBD1 (6 bases). The germline V gene has CDR1 MNHEY and CDR2 SMNVEV (reference sequence). The CDR3 spans 17 residues. V dropped 3 bases and J dropped 4 bases, with 21 bases sitting between them. CDR3 amino acids: CASSFSGQGIGGYGYTF. In DNA form, the CDR3 reads TGTGCCAGCAGTTTTTCCGGGCAGGGGATAGGAGGCTATGGCTACACCTTC.

The chain employs TRBV27 and TRBJ2-7; possibly TRBD1 for D (6 bases). Trimming took 0 bases from V and 0 from J, leaving 6 bases between them. Looked up from germline, CDR1 is MNHEY and CDR2 is SMNVEV (reference sequence). The length of the CDR3 is 14 residues. Here the CDR3 DNA reads TGTGCCAGCAGTTTATCGGACAGCTCCTACGAGCAGTACTTC. It codes for CASSLSDSSYEQYF.

The gene calls are TRBV28 and TRBJ1-2; D gene ambiguous. Germline V gene lookup returns CDR1 MDHEN and CDR2 SYDVKM. This CDR3 region has 15 residues. Trimming took off 2 bases at V and 6 bases at J, with 16 bases between the two ends. The CDR3 is CASSLMGSVGDGYTF. The CDR3 bases are TGTGCCAGCAGTTTAATGGGGTCGGTCGGGGATGGCTACACCTTC.

The chain employs TRBV6-6 and TRBJ1-1; a weak D match, TRBD1 (6 bases). The CDR3 is made up of 13 amino acids. V was cut by 5 bases and J by 4 bases, with 11 bases left in between. The germline V gene encodes CDR1 MNHNY and CDR2 SVGAGI (reference sequence). The CDR3 reads CASSHQDSTEAFF. The CDR3 DNA follows: TGTGCCAGCAGTCACCAGGACAGCACTGAAGCTTTCTTT.

CDR3 protein: CASAGAASNQPQHF. CDR3 DNA sequence: TGTGCCAGCGCAGGGGCCGCTTCCAATCAGCCCCAGCATTTT. The rearrangement uses TRBV6-1 and TRBJ1-5; maybe TRBD1 (6 bases). Germline CDR1 reads MNHNS; CDR2 reads SASEGT. With 8 bases removed from V and 3 bases from J, the gap between germline ends came to 14 bases. This CDR3 region has 14 residues.